Listed below are T cell receptor beta chains from one sample, sequenced in a study of beta chain features in type 1 diabetes. Method: immunoSEQ multiplex PCR; TCRdb's copy keeps in-frame clones and lacks some. This table has around 650,000 clones, approximately 13% appearing once. The sample comprised naive CD4+ T cells from blood. Source of these receptors: a man in his thirties or forties with type 1 diabetes. The conserved cysteine and the conserved F or W are not part of the CDR3 here.

cdr3_length j_call v_call cdr3_aa
12 TRBJ1-4 TRBV27 ASSSNGKPEKLF
10 TRBJ1-2 TRBV19 ATATGAYGYT
11 TRBJ2-7 TRBV30 AWSVLSSYEQY
11 TRBJ1-5 TRBV29-1 SVATGAGQPQH
12 TRBJ1-1 TRBV7-8 ASSPGQGNTEAF
14 TRBJ2-2 TRBV5-1 ASSLAGSPNTGELF
14 TRBJ2-1 TRBV11-2 ASSLGSGLSYNEQF
13 TRBJ1-2 TRBV7-9 ASSSQGAAGYGYT
12 TRBJ1-1 TRBV9 ASSVSRLGTEAF
13 TRBJ2-7 TRBV7-2 ASSHRGGILYEQY
12 TRBJ1-6 TRBV6-5 ASSQGDSNSPLH
12 TRBJ1-1 TRBV7-9 ASSFNQGAMKAF
11 TRBJ2-7 TRBV10-3 AIRSDGSYEQY
13 TRBJ1-1 TRBV7-9 ASSSSTGAHTEAF
10 TRBJ1-2 TRBV6-6 ASSFRGFGYT
12 TRBJ1-5 TRBV19 ASSFRGKDQPQH
13 TRBJ2-2 TRBV5-8 ASSLDQGGTGELF
13 TRBJ2-7 TRBV19 ASSTAEGVSYEQY
13 TRBJ1-5 TRBV7-9 ASSLADGSNQPQH
13 TRBJ1-6 TRBV7-2 ASSQGQAMNSPLH
11 TRBJ1-6 TRBV6-5 ASSAPENSPLH
13 TRBJ1-5 TRBV7-2 ASSVGTGSDQPQH
11 TRBJ2-7 TRBV27 ASSFQGTYEQY
13 TRBJ2-5 TRBV10-2 ASSDRGEGSETQY
12 TRBJ1-2 TRBV30 AWSVRGLEWLHT
11 TRBJ2-2 TRBV25-1 ASSEYGFGELF
12 TRBJ1-2 TRBV5-1 ASSLTLQDYGYT
10 TRBJ2-7 TRBV10-3 AISAMGYEQY
16 TRBJ1-2 TRBV4-1 ASSQPRWSGGPGYGYT
13 TRBJ2-2 TRBV7-7 ASSLGGTDSGELF
12 TRBJ1-3 TRBV7-9 ASSSSVSGNTIY
13 TRBJ2-7 TRBV9 ASSVGAATSYEQY
14 TRBJ1-2 TRBV4-3 ASSQDLDTSNYGYT
12 TRBJ2-1 TRBV7-9 ASSLVGDYNEQF
13 TRBJ1-1 TRBV25-1 ASSGDRGPGTEAF
13 TRBJ2-5 TRBV27 ASSLTGDGGKTQY
12 TRBJ1-1 TRBV7-2 ASSFTGGRAEAF
12 TRBJ2-1 TRBV2 ASSKGLAGGEQF
6 TRBJ1-1 TRBV29-1 SVTEAF
12 TRBJ1-3 TRBV7-8 ASSLGGSGNTIY
13 TRBJ1-2 TRBV7-2 ASSLTGISNYGYT
13 TRBJ1-6 TRBV15 ATSRDQAGESPLH
13 TRBJ1-1 TRBV5-4 ASSLNSGGRSEAF
13 TRBJ2-3 TRBV7-9 ASSLLQGGTDTQY
14 TRBJ1-1 TRBV5-1 ASSLGPGQGNTEAF
13 TRBJ1-2 TRBV4-3 ASSHVQGLMNGYT